A selection of T cell receptor beta chains follows, all from one sample in a study of T cells in Graves' hyperthyroidism and ophthalmopathy. One entry per CDR3 protein results from TCRdb running MiXCR on the multiplex PCR reads. This sample has about 340,000 distinct CDR3 sequences; 20% to 25% occur once, and the top ten carry 50%. The sequenced material came from blood. These receptors all come from a woman aged 45-60 years with Graves' hyperthyroidism. The CDR3 runs from the conserved cysteine through the conserved F or W. The D gene is left open where the match is weak. Where a row states a size, it is once, few, many or the class of an expanded clone; other rows omit it.

J: TRBJ2-5
V: TRBV28
D: -
size: many
CDR3: CASSQGHSQETQYF
DNA: TGTGCCAGCAGCCAAGGGCACAGCCAAGAGACCCAGTACTTC

J: TRBJ1-5
V: TRBV28
D: -
size: many
CDR3: CASSYSDGQPGKRDRWPQHF
DNA: TGTGCCAGCAGTTACTCCGACGGACAACCAGGCAAGAGGGATCGGTGGCCCCAGCATTTT

J: TRBJ2-3
V: TRBV11-2
D: -
size: many
CDR3: CASSGGLVYTDTQYF
DNA: TGTGCCAGCAGCGGAGGGTTGGTTTACACAGATACGCAGTATTTT

J: TRBJ2-1
V: TRBV19
D: -
size: many
CDR3: CASSSRGGALSSYNEQFF
DNA: TGTGCCAGTAGTAGCCGTGGGGGGGCACTGAGCTCCTACAATGAGCAGTTCTTC

J: TRBJ2-1
V: TRBV9
D: TRBD2
size: -
CDR3: CASSSEGGSNEQFF
DNA: TGTGCCAGCAGCTCCGAGGGCGGGAGTAATGAGCAGTTCTTC

J: TRBJ2-1
V: TRBV7-3
D: -
size: many
CDR3: CASSGPGLNEQFF
DNA: TGTGCCAGCAGCGGACCGGGCCTAAATGAGCAGTTCTTC

J: TRBJ1-1
V: TRBV20-1
D: -
size: many
CDR3: CSASGGGNTEAFF
DNA: TGCAGTGCTAGCGGGGGGGGGAACACTGAAGCTTTCTTT

J: TRBJ2-3
V: TRBV7-2
D: TRBD1
size: many
CDR3: CASSLGGTGGNAQYF
DNA: TGTGCCAGCAGCTTAGGGGGGACAGGGGGCAACGCGCAGTATTTT

J: TRBJ2-7
V: TRBV20-1
D: TRBD2
size: many
CDR3: CSARGVAGAREQYF
DNA: TGCAGTGCTCGCGGGGTAGCGGGAGCCCGCGAGCAGTACTTC

J: TRBJ1-5
V: TRBV12-3/TRBV12-4
D: -
size: many
CDR3: CASSQGRGGSNQPQHF
DNA: TGTGCCAGCAGCCAAGGGAGGGGAGGGAGCAATCAGCCCCAGCATTTT

J: TRBJ1-5
V: TRBV30
D: -
size: -
CDR3: CAWSVGAIPLNQPQHF
DNA: TGTGCCTGGAGTGTTGGTGCGATCCCCCTCAATCAGCCCCAGCATTTT

J: TRBJ2-6
V: TRBV5-1
D: -
size: many
CDR3: CASTLSGQHSGANVLTF
DNA: TGCGCCAGCACCCTTTCAGGACAACACTCTGGGGCCAACGTCCTGACTTTC

J: TRBJ2-1
V: TRBV11-2
D: -
size: many
CDR3: CASSLSLAPSNEQFF
DNA: TGTGCCAGCAGCTTATCACTAGCACCGAGCAATGAGCAGTTCTTC

J: TRBJ2-7
V: TRBV5-1
D: -
size: few
CDR3: CASIGGSYEQYF
DNA: TGCGCCAGCATTGGGGGATCCTACGAGCAGTACTTC

J: TRBJ1-6
V: TRBV4-1
D: -
size: many
CDR3: CASSQDEGPNSPLHF
DNA: TGCGCCAGCAGCCAAGACGAGGGGCCTAATTCACCCCTCCACTTT

J: TRBJ2-1
V: TRBV4-2
D: TRBD2
size: -
CDR3: CASSQATLAGDEQFF
DNA: TGTGCCAGCAGCCAGGCTACACTAGCGGGGGACGAGCAGTTCTTC

J: TRBJ2-6
V: TRBV9
D: TRBD2
size: -
CDR3: CASSPKREGGSGANVLTF
DNA: TGTGCCAGCAGCCCAAAACGGGAGGGAGGGTCTGGGGCCAACGTCCTGACTTTC

J: TRBJ2-7
V: TRBV30
D: TRBD2
size: many
CDR3: CAWSAGLANEQYF
DNA: TGTGCTTGGAGTGCAGGACTAGCCAACGAGCAGTACTTC

J: TRBJ2-3
V: TRBV28
D: -
size: many
CDR3: CASSWSDTDTQYF
DNA: TGTGCCAGCAGTTGGTCCGACACAGATACGCAGTATTTT

J: TRBJ1-6
V: TRBV28
D: -
size: many
CDR3: CASRPGRVNSPLHF
DNA: TGTGCCAGCAGACCGGGACGGGTTAATTCACCCCTCCACTTT